What follows are 22 T cell receptor beta chains derived from one specimen sequenced in a study of T cells in Graves' hyperthyroidism and ophthalmopathy (dated by TCRdb to the late 2010s). Receptor libraries were prepared by multiplex PCR. The instrument given in TCRdb is Illumina HiSeq 2000. The TCR beta CDR3 regions were amplified from the RNA transcripts. The first round of RT-PCR for the TCR CDR3 was performed with the HTBI primer set and the Qiagen OneStep RT-PCR kit. The public sequencing data were trimmed at Q25 with fastp and processed into clonotypes with MiXCR by TCRdb, which kept only in-frame beta chains. Rows with a matching CDR3 protein are joined into one entry that keeps the most common DNA and genes. This sample is represented by more than 650,000 distinct CDR3 sequences; roughly 15% of them were singletons. Clones ranked in the top ten supply roughly a tenth of the sample. Sequenced: blood. These receptors all stem from a woman in her late teens or twenties with Graves' hyperthyroidism.

The rearrangement links TRBV29-1 to TRBJ1-4; no clear D gene. The CDR3 runs 11 residues. V was clipped by 3 bases and J by 10 bases, with 9 bases between them. The germline CDR1 and CDR2 sequences are SQVTM and ANQGSEA. The CDR3 protein is CSVEHLGKLFF. In DNA, the CDR3 is TGCAGCGTTGAGCACCTTGGAAAACTGTTTTTT.

This clonotype has at least ten counts. The J gene is TRBJ2-1, the V gene TRBV13, with D tentatively TRBD2 (6 bases). The CDR3 is 15 residues long. CDR1 and CDR2 from the germline V gene are PRHDT and FYEKMQ (reference sequence). V lost 5 bases and J 8 bases, leaving 19 bases between the germline ends. CDR3 DNA sequence: TGTGCCAGCAGCCCCCCGGGACTTAGGGTCTATGAGCAGTTCTTC. Its protein is CASSPPGLRVYEQFF.

In its sample, this clonotype was seen a few times. This chain links TRBV12-3 or TRBV12-4 with TRBJ2-3, with unresolved D. V lost 1 base to trimming and J lost 6 bases, with 11 bases between them. CDR3 size: 14 residues. This chain's CDR3 is CASSLEVTEDTQYF. The CDR3 region has the DNA TGTGCCAGCAGTTTAGAAGTTACAGAGGATACGCAGTATTTT.

A few counts support this clonotype. The rearrangement links TRBV6-5 to TRBJ1-5; TRBD1 aligns across 8 bases. There are 15 residues in the CDR3. Germline lookup yields CDR1 MNHEY and CDR2 SVGAGI. The V gene end was trimmed by 2 bases and the J gene end by 5 bases; junction bases not matched to a gene: 5. The chain's CDR3 is CASSYRTGTHQPQHF. CDR3 nucleotides: TGTGCCAGCAGTTACCGGACAGGGACCCATCAGCCCCAGCATTTT.

The table lists this clonotype with a few counts. The rearrangement links TRBV6-1 to TRBJ1-1; D gene uncertain. Trimming left V 1 base short and J 0 bases short, with 6 bases between. The germline gives CDR1 MNHNS, CDR2 SASEGT. The length of the CDR3 is 14 residues. The CDR3 DNA is TGTGCCAGCAGTGAAGGTCGCGTGAACACTGAAGCTTTCTTT. Protein: CASSEGRVNTEAFF.

The chain uses TRBV7-9 and TRBJ2-1; a weak D match, TRBD2 (6 bases). This CDR3 is built from 15 residues. Germline V gives CDR1 SEHNR, CDR2 FQNEAQ (reference sequence). Trimming left V 7 bases short and J 0 bases short, with 13 bases between. This chain's CDR3 is CASMTREASYNEQFF. CDR3 DNA: TGTGCCAGCATGACCAGGGAGGCCTCCTACAATGAGCAGTTCTTC. The variable domain in full, with the rest retrieved from reference TRBV7-9 and TRBJ2-1, is DTGVSQNPRHKITKRGQNVTFRCDPISEHNRLYWYRQTLGQGPEFLTYFQNEAQLEKSRLLSDRFSAERPKGSFSTLEIQRTEQGDSAMYLCASMTREASYNEQFFGPGTRLTVL.

This clonotype has just a few counts. The rearrangement joins TRBV20-1 to TRBJ2-7; no definite D call. Germline lookup yields CDR1 DFQATT and CDR2 SNEGSKA (reference sequence). The CDR3 has 14 amino acids. V dropped 0 bases and J dropped 5 bases, with 14 bases sitting between them. The CDR3 sequence is CSARDSKRYHEQYF. The CDR3 DNA sequence: TGCAGTGCTAGAGATTCTAAAAGATACCACGAGCAGTACTTC.

This chain links TRBV19 with TRBJ2-7, with 10 positions matching TRBD1. The length of the CDR3 is 15 residues. Per the germline V gene, CDR1 is LNHDA and CDR2 is SQIVND (reference sequence). J gave up 2 bases and V 3 bases, and 4 bases lay outside the gene matches. The CDR3 DNA sequence: TGTGCCAGTAGTATTTTGGGGACAGGGGCCTACGAGCAGTACTTC. It specifies CASSILGTGAYEQYF.

V gene TRBV29-1 combines with J gene TRBJ1-1; 7 bases are shared with TRBD1. CDR1 and CDR2 from the germline V gene are SQVTM and ANQGSEA. The length of the CDR3 is 15 residues. V shed 3 bases and J 4 bases; nucleotides not matched to a gene: 11. For the CDR3, the DNA is TGCAGCGTTGAGAAGGACAGGAGTGGCGGCACTGAAGCTTTCTTT. Protein sequence: CSVEKDRSGGTEAFF.

V is TRBV30 and J is TRBJ1-6, with 7 nucleotides matching TRBD1. The CDR3 consists of 13 residues. Per germline, CDR1 GTSNPN and CDR2 SVGIG (reference sequence). With 7 bases clipped from V and 9 bases from J, the junction kept 9 bases outside the gene matches. The CDR3 loop reads CASKEGAPSPLHF. CDR3 nucleotides: TGTGCCTCAAAAGAGGGGGCTCCTTCACCCCTCCACTTT. Full variable domain (outside the CDR3, taken from reference TRBV30 and TRBJ1-6): SQTIHQWPATLVQPVGSPLSLECTVEGTSNPNLYWYRQAAGRGLQLLFYSVGIGQISSEVPQNLSASRPQDRQFILSSKKLLLSDSGFYLCASKEGAPSPLHFGNGTRLTVT.

This chain uses TRBV25-1 with TRBJ2-3, with 9 bases lining up with TRBD2. Germline CDR1 reads MGHDK; CDR2 reads SYGVNS. V shed 1 base and J 4 bases; nucleotides not matched to a gene: 6. The CDR3 runs 16 residues. This CDR3 is CASSEWSSGRPDTQYF. The CDR3, as DNA: TGTGCCAGCAGTGAATGGAGTAGCGGGAGACCAGATACGCAGTATTTT.

This clonotype has at least ten counts. The chain uses TRBV29-1 and TRBJ1-1; 10 nucleotides line up with TRBD1. Trimming at V came to 7 bases and at J to 4 bases, leaving 6 bases not matched to a gene. Germline-derived CDR1 and CDR2 are SQVTM and ANQGSEA. The CDR3 is made up of 13 amino acids. CDR3 protein: CSAGQGVRTEAFF. In nucleotides, the CDR3 is TGCAGCGCCGGACAGGGGGTACGCACTGAAGCTTTCTTT.

This clonotype has a handful of counts. The chain combines TRBV5-1 with TRBJ2-5; the match to TRBD1 covers 9 bases. The ends lost 4 bases at V and 4 bases at J; junction bases unmatched: 5. Germline CDR1 is SGHRS and CDR2 is YFSETQ. This CDR3 spans 14 amino acids. The CDR3 sequence is CASSPGQGRETQYF. CDR3 DNA sequence: TGCGCCAGCAGCCCCGGACAGGGGAGAGAGACCCAGTACTTC.

This clonotype came up a few times. The CDR3 ends on some other residue instead of the conserved phenylalanine or tryptophan, so this is likely a read error. The chain employs TRBV7-2 and TRBJ2-7; possibly TRBD2 for D (5 bases). The CDR3 totals 14 residues. Germline CDR1 and CDR2: SGHTA and FQGNSA. Trimming took 1 base from V and 3 from J, leaving 10 bases between them. CDR3 DNA sequence: TGTGCCAGCAGCTTAGGCGGGCTCCTCTACGAGCAGTACCTC. Protein product: CASSLGGLLYEQYL.

Ten or more counts support this clonotype. This chain connects TRBV7-9 to TRBJ2-7; D not resolved. The germline V gene encodes CDR1 SEHNR and CDR2 FQNEAQ (reference sequence). The germline V and J ends were trimmed by 2 bases and 0 bases, with 8 bases remaining between them. The CDR3 runs to 14 residues. CDR3: CASSLLPSSYEQYF. The CDR3 DNA sequence: TGTGCCAGCAGCTTATTACCCAGCTCCTACGAGCAGTACTTC. The full variable domain, its missing parts supplied by reference TRBV7-9 and TRBJ2-7, is DTGVSQNPRHKITKRGQNVTFRCDPISEHNRLYWYRQTLGQGPEFLTYFQNEAQLEKSRLLSDRFSAERPKGSFSTLEIQRTEQGDSAMYLCASSLLPSSYEQYFGPGTRLTVT.

This clonotype was found many times. This chain joins TRBV2 and TRBJ2-1, with 7 nucleotides matching TRBD1. Germline V CDR1 and CDR2: SNHLY, FYNNEI. The ends lost 6 bases at V and 0 bases at J; junction bases unmatched: 2. The CDR3 covers 14 residues. The chain's CDR3 is CASRRDSSYNEQFF. The CDR3 bases are TGTGCCAGCAGGAGGGACAGCTCCTACAATGAGCAGTTCTTC. The full variable domain, its missing parts supplied by reference TRBV2 and TRBJ2-1, is EPEVTQTPSHQVTQMGQEVILRCVPISNHLYFYWYRQILGQKVEFLVSFYNNEISEKSEIFDDQFSVERPDGSNFTLKIRSTKLEDSAMYFCASRRDSSYNEQFFGPGTRLTVL.

The J gene is TRBJ2-7, the V gene TRBV19; 7 bases match TRBD1. CDR3 size: 14 residues. CDR1 LNHDA and CDR2 SQIVND come from the germline V gene (reference sequence). The junction had 11 bases not matched to a gene; V was cut back by 5 bases and J by 7 bases. Here the CDR3 reads CASSPWDSQGEQYF. As DNA, the CDR3 is TGTGCCAGTAGTCCATGGGACAGCCAAGGAGAGCAGTACTTC. The full variable domain, rest sourced from reference TRBV19 and TRBJ2-7, is DGGITQSPKYLFRKEGQNVTLSCEQNLNHDAMYWYRQDPGQGLRLIYYSQIVNDFQKGDIAEGYSVSREKKESFPLTVTSAQKNPTAFYLCASSPWDSQGEQYFGPGTRLTVT.

This chain links TRBV3-1 with TRBJ2-3; 13 positions agree with TRBD2. This CDR3 comprises 16 residues. J gave up 6 bases and V 4 bases, and 7 bases lay outside the gene matches. Germline CDR1 and CDR2: LGHDT and YNNKEL (reference sequence). The CDR3 region is CASSPLAGGPGDTQYF. The CDR3 coding sequence is TGTGCCAGCAGCCCACTAGCGGGAGGGCCGGGGGATACGCAGTATTTT.

The table lists this clonotype with many counts. The gene calls are TRBV4-1 and TRBJ2-1; maybe TRBD2 (6 bases). V was pared by 3 bases and J by 5 bases, with 14 bases between. The CDR3 extends over 15 amino acids. Germline-derived CDR1 and CDR2 are MGHRA and YSYEKL. CDR3 nucleotides: TGCGCCAGCAGCCAGCTGGGAGGCAAGGACAATGAGCAGTTCTTC. This encodes CASSQLGGKDNEQFF.

Only a few counts were recorded for this clonotype. This chain joins TRBV20-1 and TRBJ2-1; the match to TRBD2 covers 10 bases. Germline values: CDR1 DFQATT, CDR2 SNEGSKA (reference sequence). The CDR3 has 13 residues. V was clipped by 3 bases and J by 5 bases; unmatched bases: 1. CDR3 residues: CSARTSGHNEQFF. As DNA, the CDR3 is TGCAGTGCTAGGACTAGCGGGCACAATGAGCAGTTCTTC.

This clonotype has at least ten counts. This chain uses TRBV11-1 with TRBJ1-5; D might be TRBD1 (5 bases). This CDR3 is built from 15 residues. In germline, CDR1 is SGHAT, CDR2 FQDESV (reference sequence). The V end was cut by 0 bases, the J end by 4 bases, with 10 bases between. The CDR3 protein is CASSLAAGPNQPQHF. DNA for the CDR3: TGTGCCAGCAGCTTAGCGGCAGGGCCTAATCAGCCCCAGCATTTT.

In this sample, this clonotype turned up many times. The chain recombines TRBV10-3 with TRBJ2-7; 9 bases match TRBD2. Germline lookup yields CDR1 ENHRY and CDR2 SYGVKD. J gave up 5 bases and V 6 bases, and 11 bases lay outside the gene matches. This CDR3 comprises 15 residues. CDR3 sequence: CAIREEASGIHEQYF. DNA for the CDR3: TGTGCCATCAGGGAAGAGGCTAGCGGGATCCACGAGCAGTACTTC.